These 30 T cell receptor beta chains share one sample of origin, sequenced in a study of blood T cells in healthy people across ages. Primers used in a second PCR of about 6 to 11 cycles were a sample-barcoded 5' primer and a J-beta primer mix. TCRdb redid the calling of the 5' RACE reads with MiXCR, one entry per CDR3 protein. Here the sample spans 630,000 or so distinct CDR3 sequences, about 28% being singletons. The specimen sequenced was blood. Source of these receptors: a woman over 75 in good health.

This clonotype was observed at least ten times. V usage is TRBV7-3 and J usage is TRBJ2-7; tentatively, D is TRBD2 (6 bases). The CDR3 runs to 13 residues. The V gene lost 1 base and the J gene lost 7 bases, with 11 bases spanning the gap. Germline CDR1 and CDR2: SGHTA and FQGTGA. The CDR3 region has the DNA TGTGCCAGCAGCTTAATCCCAGGAGGGGAGCAGTACTTC. This gives the protein CASSLIPGGEQYF.

Comment on this clonotype: This may be a read error: a much more frequent sequence differs by one nucleotide. J is TRBJ2-3 and V is TRBV7-3, with TRBD1 identical over 10 bases. V shed 5 bases, J shed 6 bases, and the junction held 5 bases outside the gene matches. Germline V CDR1 and CDR2: SGHTA, FQGTGA. The length of the CDR3 is 14 residues. The CDR3 region is CASSRTGGGDTQYF. CDR3 in DNA: TGTGCCAGCAGCCGGACAGGGGGAGGTGATACGCAGTATTTT.

The chain carries TRBV7-9 and TRBJ2-7; D is uncertain. The germline CDR1 and CDR2 sequences are SEHNR and FQNEAQ (reference sequence). Trimming shortened V by 7 bases and J by 5 bases, and 21 bases separated the two germline ends. The CDR3 has 15 amino acids. The DNA for the CDR3 is TGTGCCAGCACCGAAGCGCGCAGTTACCTTGACGAGCAGTACTTC. Translation: CASTEARSYLDEQYF.

This clonotype has a count of ten or more. V gene TRBV7-9 combines with J gene TRBJ2-6, with D hard to call. The CDR3 is 14 residues long. Trimming removed 5 bases from V and 0 bases from J, with 5 bases in between. Germline CDR1 reads SEHNR; CDR2 reads FQNEAQ (reference sequence). The CDR3 region has the DNA TGTGCCAGCAGCGTATACTCTGGGGCCAACGTCCTGACTTTC. Its protein product is CASSVYSGANVLTF.

This clonotype was recorded at least ten times. This chain joins TRBV5-6 and TRBJ2-4; D might be TRBD1 (5 bases). The V gene lost 1 base and the J gene lost 1 base, with 9 bases spanning the gap. Per the germline V gene, CDR1 is SGHDT and CDR2 is YYEEEE. There are 15 residues in the CDR3. The CDR3 spells CASSLWKGAKNIQYF. In DNA form, the CDR3 reads TGTGCCAGCAGCTTGTGGAAGGGGGCCAAAAACATTCAGTACTTC.

Of note for this clonotype: Possible read error: a much larger clone is one base away. This chain joins TRBV7-3 and TRBJ2-3; 7 positions agree with TRBD1. The length of the CDR3 is 15 residues. V lost 5 bases, J lost 2 bases, and 7 bases stayed unmatched. Germline values: CDR1 SGHTA, CDR2 FQGTGA. The CDR3: CASSTPGTDTDTQYF. CDR3 DNA: TGTGCCAGCAGCACGCCCGGGACAGACACAGATACGCAGTATTTT.

This clonotype was found many times. The chain combines TRBV29-1 with TRBJ2-7, with D possibly TRBD1 on 7 matching bases. Germline V gene sequence: CDR1 SQVTM, CDR2 ANQGSEA. V lost 4 bases to trimming and J lost 0 bases, with 10 bases between them. CDR3 length: 13 residues. CDR3 bases: TGCAGCGTTGGGAGGGACAGCTCCTACGAGCAGTACTTC. This translates into CSVGRDSSYEQYF.

This chain uses TRBV30 with TRBJ1-1; TRBD1 is a possible D gene (5 bases). Trimming cost V 0 bases and J 6 bases, with 5 bases left between them. CDR3 length: 11 amino acids. Germline V lookup: CDR1 GTSNPN, CDR2 SVGIG (reference sequence). The CDR3 DNA reads as TGTGCCTGGAGTGTGGGGGCTGAAGCTTTCTTT. Its protein product is CAWSVGAEAFF.

As regards this clonotype: This could be a read error, since a much larger clone is one nucleotide away. J is TRBJ1-2 and V is TRBV6-1, with TRBD1 as a possible D gene (5 bases). The CDR3 consists of 12 residues. The V gene's germline CDR1 is MNHNS and CDR2 SASEGT. Trimming removed 2 bases from V and 6 bases from J, with 7 bases in between. In nucleotides, the CDR3 is TGTGCCAGCAGTGAACAGGGTAATGGCTACACCTTC. Amino acids: CASSEQGNGYTF.

This clonotype was observed at least ten times. The chain carries TRBV4-1 and TRBJ2-5; D is unclear. Germline V gene lookup returns CDR1 MGHRA and CDR2 YSYEKL. The length of the CDR3 is 15 residues. V was pared by 1 base and J by 5 bases, with 14 bases between. The CDR3 sequence: CASSQGPPPEETQYF. CDR3 in DNA: TGCGCCAGCAGCCAAGGTCCGCCCCCCGAGGAGACCCAGTACTTC.

J is TRBJ2-5 and V is TRBV7-9, with 9 bases that match TRBD1. The germline gives CDR1 SEHNR, CDR2 FQNEAQ (reference sequence). The CDR3 extends over 16 amino acids. With V trimmed by 1 base and J by 1 base, 4 bases remained unmatched. The CDR3 sequence: CASSLERTGAQETQYF. The CDR3 coding sequence is TGTGCCAGCAGCTTAGAACGGACAGGGGCCCAAGAGACCCAGTACTTC.

The sample holds many counts of this clonotype. The V gene is TRBV4-2, the J gene TRBJ2-1; the match to TRBD2 covers 14 bases. Germline V gives CDR1 LGHNA, CDR2 YNFKEQ. The V and J ends lost 3 bases and 12 bases, in that order; junction bases with no gene match: 7. CDR3 length: 15 amino acids. The CDR3 region has the DNA TGTGCCAGCAGCCAGGGGACTAGCGGGGGCTTGGGGCAGTTCTTC. Its translation is CASSQGTSGGLGQFF.

In this sample, this clonotype turned up a few times. This may stem from a read error, because a much larger clone lies one nucleotide away. The J gene is TRBJ2-1, the V gene TRBV11-2; D remains unclear. Gene TRBJ2-7 matches the end of the DNA better, so the J call may be wrong. Germline-derived CDR1 and CDR2 are SGHAT and FQNNGV. The CDR3 extends over 12 amino acids. Here the CDR3 reads CASSSTYNEQYF. The CDR3 DNA reads as TGTGCCAGCAGCTCGACCTACAATGAGCAGTACTTC.

This chain links TRBV27 with TRBJ2-7; 8 positions match TRBD2. Germline loops: CDR1 MNHEY, CDR2 SMNVEV (reference sequence). The CDR3 has 13 amino acids. The trim removed 5 bases at V and 6 bases at J, leaving 6 bases unmatched. CDR3 coding DNA: TGTGCCAGCAGTCCATCCGGGAGGGGCGAGCAGTACTTC. It encodes CASSPSGRGEQYF.

The sample holds many counts of this clonotype. V usage is TRBV20-1 and J usage is TRBJ2-5, with TRBD2 matching over 8 bases. The J segment lost 4 bases and the V segment lost 3 bases, leaving 10 bases of the junction unmatched. This CDR3 contains 15 residues. Germline CDR1 is DFQATT and CDR2 is SNEGSKA (reference sequence). For the CDR3, the DNA is TGCAGTGCTAGTTATCCCCGGGGGGGCCGAGAGACCCAGTACTTC. Amino acid sequence: CSASYPRGGRETQYF.

This clonotype appeared a few times. This chain links TRBV3-1 with TRBJ1-1; D remains unclear. Trimming removed 4 bases at V and 5 bases at J, with 11 bases between. In germline, CDR1 is LGHDT, CDR2 YNNKEL (reference sequence). The CDR3 is 13 amino acids. The CDR3 DNA sequence: TGTGCCAGCAGCCCCTACATCGGGACTGAAGCTTTCTTT. Protein: CASSPYIGTEAFF.

This clonotype was seen repeatedly, ten times or more. This chain joins TRBV20-1 and TRBJ2-3; D is possibly TRBD2 (6 bases). Trimming took 0 bases from V and 4 from J, leaving 11 bases between them. Germline CDR1 and CDR2: DFQATT and SNEGSKA (reference sequence). The CDR3 has 14 residues. The DNA of the CDR3 is TGCAGTGCTAGAGACCCCCGGGACTCAGATACGCAGTATTTT. Translated: CSARDPRDSDTQYF.

This clonotype was detected many times. The rearrangement links TRBV5-1 to TRBJ2-4; 7 bases match TRBD2. This CDR3 comprises 12 residues. V lost 3 bases to trimming and J lost 10 bases; unmatched junction nucleotides: 4. The germline CDR1 and CDR2 sequences are SGHRS and YFSETQ. The CDR3 sequence: CASSSGGGIQYF. The CDR3 DNA reads as TGCGCCAGCAGCTCTGGGGGGGGGATTCAGTACTTC.

In regard to this clonotype: The junction does not match germline at one end; this may be a read error. The chain couples TRBV6-2 or TRBV6-3 to TRBJ2-3; D is uncertain. CDR3 length: 12 residues. Germline V lookup: CDR1 MNHEY, CDR2 SVGEGT. The CDR3 nucleotides are TGTGTCAGCAGTTACGCCCGGGATACGCAGTATTTT. It is translated as CVSSYARDTQYF.

This clonotype was observed many times. The CDR3 region is CASSYSTGYGYSNQPQHF. CDR3 nucleotide sequence: TGTGCCAGCAGTTACTCGACGGGCTATGGTTATAGCAATCAGCCCCAGCATTTT. The V and J genes are TRBV6-2 or TRBV6-3 and TRBJ1-5; D call uncertain. The CDR3 is 18 amino acids. Trimming took off 0 bases at V and 0 bases at J, with 15 bases between the two ends. Germline V gene data show CDR1 as MNHEY and CDR2 as SVGEGT.

This clonotype was observed a handful of times. This may arise from a read error, as a much more abundant clone is one base away. This chain connects TRBV7-2 to TRBJ1-6; no reliable D call. The CDR3 consists of 13 residues. Germline CDR1 SGHTA, CDR2 FQGNSA. Trimming cost V 5 bases and J 0 bases, with 2 bases left between them. CDR3 loop: CASSRSYNSPLHF. The CDR3 nucleotides are TGTGCCAGCAGCCGCTCCTATAATTCACCCCTCCACTTT.

This chain connects TRBV7-3 to TRBJ2-4; D is uncertain. The CDR3 is 14 residues long. V lost 2 bases and J lost 5, with 10 bases in between. The germline CDR1 and CDR2 sequences are SGHTA and FQGTGA. CDR3 region: CASSLWGIQNIQYF. CDR3 sequence (DNA): TGTGCCAGCAGCTTATGGGGTATCCAAAACATTCAGTACTTC.

This clonotype was counted many times. This chain uses TRBV7-9 with TRBJ1-6; TRBD1 aligns across 8 bases. The CDR3 runs to 15 residues. The J segment lost 9 bases and the V segment lost 5 bases, leaving 9 bases of the junction unmatched. Germline V lookup: CDR1 SEHNR, CDR2 FQNEAQ (reference sequence). The CDR3 region is CASSDGQGRGSPLHF. The DNA of the CDR3 is TGTGCCAGCAGCGATGGACAGGGCAGAGGTTCACCCCTCCACTTT.

At least ten counts were recorded for this clonotype. The V call is TRBV7-9, the J call TRBJ1-5; D is undetermined. The CDR3 is made up of 11 amino acids. Germline V gives CDR1 SEHNR, CDR2 FQNEAQ (reference sequence). Deletions cut 11 bases from V and 7 bases from J, with 12 bases between. The CDR3: CAGGVGQPQHF. The CDR3 DNA follows: TGTGCCGGCGGCGTTGGACAGCCCCAGCATTTT.

This clonotype has just one count. A clone one base away is much larger, so this may be a read error. The V call is TRBV28, the J call TRBJ2-4; 7 nucleotides line up with TRBD2. Trimming took 3 bases from V and 15 from J; bases not matched to a gene: 11. The V gene's germline CDR1 is MDHEN and CDR2 SYDVKM. The CDR3 loop spans 13 amino acids. The CDR3 DNA reads as TGTGCCAGCAGTTTCGCCCCCGGACTAGAGGCGTACTTC. Its translation: CASSFAPGLEAYF.

This clonotype was seen a few times. A much larger clone sits a single nucleotide away, making a read error possible. The V call is TRBV5-1, the J call TRBJ2-5; 7 positions agree with TRBD2. J gave up 11 bases and V 4 bases, and 11 bases lay outside the gene matches. This CDR3 is 13 amino acids long. CDR1 SGHRS and CDR2 YFSETQ come from the germline V gene. CDR3 nucleotide sequence: TGCGCCAGCAGCCTGGGGGGGTCCAATGAGCAGTACTTC. Translating it yields CASSLGGSNEQYF.

Comments on this clonotype: A much more abundant neighbour one base away suggests this may be a read error. DNA for the CDR3: TGTGCCAGCAGCCCCCGCCGGGGGGGCGTGGGGTACAATGAGCAGTACTTC. This codes for CASSPRRGGVGYNEQYF. The chain links TRBV7-9 to TRBJ2-1; TRBD2 matches 8 bases. The closer fit of TRBJ2-7 to the DNA end suggests the J call may be wrong. Germline lookup yields CDR1 SEHNR and CDR2 FQNEAQ (reference sequence). CDR3 length: 17 amino acids.

There are many counts of this clonotype. The V gene is TRBV7-3, the J gene TRBJ2-3, with 15 bases identical to TRBD2. CDR3 size: 17 residues. Germline-derived CDR1 and CDR2 are SGHTA and FQGTGA. The junction had 6 bases not matched to a gene; V was cut back by 5 bases and J by 3 bases. This CDR3 reads CASSLGLAGGGTDTQYF. CDR3 nucleotides: TGTGCCAGCAGCCTCGGACTAGCGGGGGGGGGTACAGATACGCAGTATTTT.

This clonotype was found a few times. J is TRBJ2-1 and V is TRBV21-1; the table's D gene call, TRBD1, was not cross checked with the DNA. TRBV21-1 is reported as a pseudogene. The CDR3 covers 16 residues. The CDR3 DNA is TGTGCCAGCAGGGTTCGCCGCGGACAGGGGGCCCATGAGCAGTTCTTC. Amino acids: CASRVRRGQGAHEQFF.

This clonotype was observed a few times. A read error may be the cause here, since a much bigger clone is one base away. The CDR3 DNA is TGTGCCAGCAGCCGGGACGGGGCGAACTACAATGAGCAGTACTTC. Its translation: CASSRDGANYNEQYF. J is TRBJ2-1 and V is TRBV5-5; D possibly matches TRBD1 or TRBD2 (5 bases each). The J call is doubtful: the DNA matches TRBJ2-7 better. CDR1 is SGHKS, CDR2 YYEKEE, per germline (reference sequence). The CDR3 sequence is 15 residues long.